What follows describes a single T cell receptor (beta chain). Its antigen is unknown. Libraries were prepared by immunoSEQ multiplex PCR; TCRdb keeps only in-frame clonotypes and omits some of them. The sample has some 11,000 clones; approximately 97% are singletons. The CDR3 contains 14 residues. The data originate from a study of monozygotic twins with cystic fibrosis. Whole-study findings and limits: V usage most resembled the co-twin in 13 of 16 pairs.

The V gene is TRBV21-1, the J gene TRBJ2-3; the table calls TRBD2, which could not be checked here. TRBV21-1 is annotated as a pseudogene. The sample comprised blood. This TCR was recovered from a boy aged 5-17 years with cystic fibrosis. CDR3 sequence reads: CASSNLLESDTQYF. The CDR3 nucleotides are TGTGCCAGCAGCAACCTTCTGGAGTCAGATACGCAGTATTTT.